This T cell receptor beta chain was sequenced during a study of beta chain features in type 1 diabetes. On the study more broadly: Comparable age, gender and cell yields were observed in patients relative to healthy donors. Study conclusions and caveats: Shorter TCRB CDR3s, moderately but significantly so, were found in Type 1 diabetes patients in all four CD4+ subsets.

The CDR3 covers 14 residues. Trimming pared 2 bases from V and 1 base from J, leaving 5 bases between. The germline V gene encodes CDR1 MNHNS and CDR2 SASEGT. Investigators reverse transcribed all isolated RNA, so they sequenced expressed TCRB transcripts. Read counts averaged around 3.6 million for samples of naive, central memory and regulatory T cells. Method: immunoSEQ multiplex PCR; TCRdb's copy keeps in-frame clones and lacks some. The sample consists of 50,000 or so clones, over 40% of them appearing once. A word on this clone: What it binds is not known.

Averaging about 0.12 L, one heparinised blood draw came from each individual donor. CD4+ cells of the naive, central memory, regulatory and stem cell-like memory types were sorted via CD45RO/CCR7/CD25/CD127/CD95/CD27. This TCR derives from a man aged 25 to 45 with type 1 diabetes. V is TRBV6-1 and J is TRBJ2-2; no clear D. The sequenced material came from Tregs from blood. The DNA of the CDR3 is TGTGCCAGCAGTGAAAAGCGGAACACCGGGGAGCTGTTTTTT. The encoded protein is CASSEKRNTGELFF.